Following are 21 T cell receptor beta chains from one sample sequenced in a study of shared clonotypes between healthy human individuals. CD45RO-negative cells were positively selected for CCR7, leaving out terminally differentiated effector memory CD45RA+ cells. Profiling relied on immunoSEQ multiplex PCR, and the TCRdb table lists in-frame clones only, not all of them. This table has roughly 1,800,000 clones, about 95% appearing once. Material: naive CD8+ T cells sorted from blood. Source of these receptors: a man aged 18 to 29 in good health.

In regard to this clone: The same CDR3 arises from other DNA sequences in this sample as well. This chain links TRBV6-1 with TRBJ2-7; D might be TRBD1 or TRBD2, each matching 5 bases. Germline V gene lookup returns CDR1 MNHNS and CDR2 SASEGT. Deletions cut 1 base from V and 4 bases from J, with 11 bases between. This CDR3 has 14 residues. Here the CDR3 reads CASSEGGEGYEQYF. The CDR3 region has the DNA TGTGCCAGCAGTGAAGGGGGCGAGGGTTACGAGCAGTACTTC.

The chain is built from TRBV5-6 and TRBJ2-5; 12 bases fit TRBD2. J was trimmed by 1 base and V by 0 bases; bases with no gene match: 1. This CDR3 has 16 residues. Germline CDR1 SGHDT, CDR2 YYEEEE. CDR3 sequence (DNA): TGTGCCAGCAGCTTGGCACTAGCGGGAGGCCAAGAGACCCAGTACTTC. Its translation: CASSLALAGGQETQYF.

CDR3 coding DNA: TGTGCCAGCAGCTTAGAGGTCGGAGGGCTTGGAGAGCAGTACTTC. Protein sequence: CASSLEVGGLGEQYF. The chain uses TRBV11-2 and TRBJ2-7, with D possibly matching TRBD2 (6 bases). Trimming pared 0 bases from V and 7 bases from J, leaving 16 bases between. This CDR3 is built from 15 residues. Germline CDR1 reads SGHAT; CDR2 reads FQNNGV. Supplemented by reference TRBV11-2 and TRBJ2-7, the full variable domain reads EAGVAQSPRYKIIEKRQSVAFWCNPISGHATLYWYQQILGQGPKLLIQFQNNGVVDDSQLPKDRFSAERLKGVDSTLKIQPAKLEDSAVYLCASSLEVGGLGEQYFGPGTRLTVT.

The J gene is TRBJ2-7, the V gene TRBV28; D remains unclear. The CDR3 contains 14 residues. The germline gives CDR1 MDHEN, CDR2 SYDVKM. V was shortened by 6 bases and J by 1 base, with 13 bases between the two germline ends. The CDR3 here is CASSPALVSYEQYF. For the CDR3, the DNA is TGTGCCAGCAGCCCCGCTTTAGTATCCTACGAGCAGTACTTC.

The genes are TRBV7-9 and TRBJ2-2, with D perhaps TRBD2 (6 bases). The V gene's germline CDR1 is SEHNR and CDR2 FQNEAQ (reference sequence). There are 18 residues in the CDR3. Trimming stripped 2 bases from V and 1 base from J, with 17 bases between. The CDR3 sequence: CASSLSLGGGVNTGELFF. The CDR3, as DNA: TGTGCCAGCAGCTTATCTCTCGGTGGCGGGGTGAACACCGGGGAGCTGTTTTTT. The entire variable domain, with the rest obtained from reference TRBV7-9 and TRBJ2-2, is as follows: DTGVSQNPRHKITKRGQNVTFRCDPISEHNRLYWYRQTLGQGPEFLTYFQNEAQLEKSRLLSDRFSAERPKGSFSTLEIQRTEQGDSAMYLCASSLSLGGGVNTGELFFGEGSRLTVL.

The chain is built from TRBV4-1 and TRBJ2-7, with TRBD1 matching over 7 bases. Germline V gives CDR1 MGHRA, CDR2 YSYEKL. J gave up 5 bases and V 5 bases, and 12 bases lay outside the gene matches. The CDR3 is made up of 15 amino acids. The CDR3 DNA follows: TGCGCCAGCAGCAGCCGACAGGGCGGGTTGGACGAGCAGTACTTC. This codes for CASSSRQGGLDEQYF.

This chain connects TRBV11-2 to TRBJ2-3; TRBD2 agrees at 10 bases. Germline V gene data show CDR1 as SGHAT and CDR2 as FQNNGV. The CDR3 totals 16 residues. V gave up 4 bases and J gave up 4 bases; unmatched junction bases: 8. The CDR3 sequence: CASSSTLAGVADTQYF. CDR3 DNA sequence: TGTGCCAGCAGCTCCACTCTAGCGGGAGTGGCAGATACGCAGTATTTT.

This chain connects TRBV19 to TRBJ2-7; 12 positions agree with TRBD1. With 5 bases clipped from V and 1 base from J, the junction kept 3 bases outside the gene matches. The CDR3 is made up of 15 amino acids. Per germline, CDR1 LNHDA and CDR2 SQIVND (reference sequence). The CDR3 region is CASSLGQGASYEQYF. CDR3 in DNA: TGTGCCAGTAGTTTGGGACAGGGGGCGTCCTACGAGCAGTACTTC.

The rearrangement joins TRBV4-1 to TRBJ2-7; 7 bases map to TRBD2. The CDR3 totals 15 residues. Trimming removed 4 bases from V and 3 bases from J; junction bases left unmatched: 9. Germline V lookup: CDR1 MGHRA, CDR2 YSYEKL. The CDR3 protein is CASSPRAGASYEQYF. For the CDR3, the DNA is TGCGCCAGCAGCCCCCGGGCGGGAGCGAGCTACGAGCAGTACTTC.

The J gene is TRBJ2-7, the V gene TRBV5-5; D ambiguous. The V end was cut by 2 bases, the J end by 2 bases, with 8 bases between. Germline assignment: CDR1 SGHKS and CDR2 YYEKEE (reference sequence). This CDR3 has 13 residues. The CDR3 spells CASSFGGPYEQYF. CDR3 bases: TGTGCCAGCAGCTTTGGCGGTCCCTACGAGCAGTACTTC.

Of note for this clone: This CDR3 is also generated by other DNA sequences in the sample. This chain uses TRBV7-2 with TRBJ2-7; 8 bases match TRBD2. The germline gives CDR1 SGHTA, CDR2 FQGNSA. V dropped 2 bases and J dropped 2; count of bases not matched to a gene: 2. The CDR3 contains 14 residues. The CDR3 sequence is CASSLILAAYEQYF. The CDR3 DNA reads as TGTGCCAGCAGCTTAATACTAGCGGCCTACGAGCAGTACTTC. Together with reference TRBV7-2 and TRBJ2-7, the CDR3 gives the full variable domain: GAGVSQSPSNKVTEKGKDVELRCDPISGHTALYWYRQSLGQGLEFLIYFQGNSAPDKSGLPSDRFSAERTGGSVSTLTIQRTQQEDSAVYLCASSLILAAYEQYFGPGTRLTVT.

The chain carries TRBV6-5 and TRBJ1-2; D is uncertain. The V gene lost 2 bases and the J gene lost 5 bases, with 12 bases spanning the gap. From germline, CDR1 is MNHEY and CDR2 SVGAGI. This CDR3 comprises 14 residues. The CDR3, as DNA: TGTGCCAGCAGTTACGGGCAGGCCTCGTATGGCTACACCTTC. Its translation is CASSYGQASYGYTF.

The chain joins TRBV13 to TRBJ2-7; 14 positions agree with TRBD2. V lost 5 bases and J lost 5; bases outside the gene matches: 8. Germline lookup yields CDR1 PRHDT and CDR2 FYEKMQ (reference sequence). There are 16 residues in the CDR3. CDR3: CASSESGLAGVDEQYF. The CDR3 coding sequence is TGTGCCAGCAGCGAGTCGGGACTAGCGGGAGTGGACGAGCAGTACTTC. Combining the CDR3 with reference TRBV13 and TRBJ2-7 gives the whole variable domain AAGVIQSPRHLIKEKRETATLKCYPIPRHDTVYWYQQGPGQDPQFLISFYEKMQSDKGSIPDRFSAQQFSDYHSELNMSSLELGDSALYFCASSESGLAGVDEQYFGPGTRLTVT.

V is TRBV9 and J is TRBJ1-5; perhaps TRBD1 as D (6 bases). The V gene lost 5 bases and the J gene lost 5 bases, with 26 bases spanning the gap. This CDR3 has 18 amino acids. Germline V CDR1 and CDR2: SGDLS, YYNGEE. This CDR3 reads CASSTHGGPYFSDQPQHF. DNA of the CDR3: TGTGCCAGCAGTACGCACGGGGGCCCCTACTTCTCTGATCAGCCCCAGCATTTT.

The chain employs TRBV5-1 and TRBJ1-1; 7 bases are shared with TRBD1. The CDR3 loop spans 17 amino acids. Germline V gene data show CDR1 as SGHRS and CDR2 as YFSETQ. The trim removed 7 bases at V and 3 bases at J, leaving 18 bases unmatched. CDR3 nucleotides: TGCGCCAGCCGCTCACTTTATTTACAGGGGATGGACACTGAAGCTTTCTTT. As protein: CASRSLYLQGMDTEAFF.

Written as DNA, the CDR3 is TGTGCCAGCAGTGAACCCTTCAACACTGAAGCTTTCTTT. It encodes CASSEPFNTEAFF. V usage is TRBV2 and J usage is TRBJ1-1; no clear D. With 2 bases removed from V and 2 bases from J, the gap between germline ends came to 6 bases. The CDR3 has 13 residues. Germline V gene lookup returns CDR1 SNHLY and CDR2 FYNNEI.

V gene TRBV5-1 combines with J gene TRBJ1-5; 10 nucleotides match TRBD1. The germline gives CDR1 SGHRS, CDR2 YFSETQ. J gave up 8 bases and V 9 bases, and 8 bases lay outside the gene matches. The CDR3 covers 13 residues. The CDR3 spells CATIDRGRKPQHF. In nucleotides, the CDR3 is TGCGCCACAATTGACAGGGGGCGCAAGCCCCAGCATTTT.

The CDR3 coding sequence is TGCGCCAGCAGCCCTCCAGCAAGTAACACTGAAGCTTTCTTT. Amino acids: CASSPPASNTEAFF. J is TRBJ1-1 and V is TRBV5-1, with D unresolved. The length of the CDR3 is 14 residues. Per the germline V gene, CDR1 is SGHRS and CDR2 is YFSETQ. Trimming removed 4 bases at V and 2 bases at J, with 12 bases between.

The rearrangement joins TRBV10-1 to TRBJ1-3; D gene uncertain. Germline V CDR1 and CDR2: WNHNN, SYGVQD (reference sequence). The V gene lost 7 bases and the J gene lost 9 bases, with 13 bases spanning the gap. This CDR3 region has 12 residues. The CDR3 coding sequence is TGCGCCAGCAATGGACCCGACGGCACCATATATTTT. Its protein product is CASNGPDGTIYF.

The rearrangement uses TRBV4-3 and TRBJ2-1, with no clear D. This CDR3 spans 15 amino acids. Germline V gives CDR1 LGHNA, CDR2 YSLEER. Trimming removed 0 bases at V and 2 bases at J, with 8 bases between. The CDR3 DNA follows: TGCGCCAGCAGCCAAGAGGATGTGACCTACAATGAGCAGTTCTTC. Translating gives CASSQEDVTYNEQFF.

V gene TRBV27 combines with J gene TRBJ2-3; 9 positions match TRBD2. This CDR3 has 15 amino acids. CDR1 is MNHEY and CDR2 is SMNVEV in the germline V gene (reference sequence). V shed 3 bases, J shed 0 bases, and the junction held 1 base outside the gene matches. The CDR3 spells CASSFLAGSTDTQYF. The CDR3 nucleotides are TGTGCCAGCAGTTTTCTAGCGGGAAGCACAGATACGCAGTATTTT.